This entry lists 23 T cell receptor beta chains sequenced from one sample in a study of CD8+ T cells in alopecia areata. Sampling of alopecia areata patients yielded lesional scalp punch biopsies as well as peripheral blood. TCR sequencing used cDNA made by reverse transcription of extracted RNA. TCRdb keeps only in-frame clones here, not all; method: immunoSEQ multiplex PCR. The sample records some 7,500 clones, less than 70% being singletons. The source was skin, collected at week 0. Receptors originate from a human donor with alopecia areata.

In DNA form, the CDR3 reads TGTGCCAGCAGCGCACAGGTTTACGAGCAGTACTTC. Its protein is CASSAQVYEQYF. The chain uses TRBV7-9 and TRBJ2-7; perhaps TRBD1 as D (5 bases). The CDR3 covers 12 residues. Trimming removed 5 bases at V and 4 bases at J, with 9 bases between. Per the germline V gene, CDR1 is SEHNR and CDR2 is FQNEAQ (reference sequence).

J is TRBJ2-7 and V is TRBV30; D tentatively fits TRBD1 or TRBD2 (5 bases each). Germline V gene sequence: CDR1 GTSNPN, CDR2 SVGIG (reference sequence). CDR3 length equals 14 residues. V lost 3 bases to trimming and J lost 6 bases, with 18 bases between them. Written as DNA, the CDR3 is TGTGCCTGGAGGGGGCCACTAGTAATGGCCGAGCAGTACTTC. The encoded protein is CAWRGPLVMAEQYF.

The sample holds a few counts of this clone. The chain combines TRBV7-4 with TRBJ2-3; D unclear. This CDR3 comprises 13 residues. Germline CDR1 reads SGHVT; CDR2 reads SQSDAQ. Trimming shortened V by 5 bases and J by 5 bases, and 11 bases separated the two germline ends. CDR3 nucleotides: TGTGCCAGCAGCCCACCGAAACAAGATACGCAGTATTTT. Amino acids: CASSPPKQDTQYF.

This clone was counted only a few times. The sample contains more than one DNA sequence encoding this CDR3. This sequence joins TRBV6-5 and TRBJ2-7; unclear D gene. Germline assignment: CDR1 MNHEY and CDR2 SVGAGI. The CDR3 consists of 13 residues. Trimming took off 3 bases at V and 2 bases at J, with 8 bases between the two ends. The CDR3 sequence is CASSYRVAYEQYF. As DNA, the CDR3 is TGTGCCAGCAGTTATCGGGTGGCCTACGAGCAGTACTTC.

The chain uses TRBV7-6 and TRBJ2-1; unclear D gene. The CDR3 is made up of 12 amino acids. Germline V gene data show CDR1 as SGHVS and CDR2 as FNYEAQ. Trimming stripped 1 base from V and 5 bases from J, with 3 bases between. In nucleotides, the CDR3 is TGTGCCAGCAGCTTAGTCCACAATGAGCAGTTCTTC. Its translation is CASSLVHNEQFF.

The rearrangement joins TRBV5-1 to TRBJ2-3, with TRBD2 matching over 7 bases. CDR1 SGHRS and CDR2 YFSETQ come from the germline V gene. Trimming took 2 bases from V and 3 from J; bases not matched to a gene: 3. The CDR3 covers 14 residues. CDR3 protein: CASSFWGGTDTQYF. The DNA for the CDR3 is TGCGCCAGCAGCTTTTGGGGGGGAACAGATACGCAGTATTTT.

The V and J genes are TRBV11-2 and TRBJ2-2, with D unclear. This CDR3 comprises 15 residues. V was shortened by 1 base and J by 2 bases, with 8 bases between the two germline ends. Germline V gene data show CDR1 as SGHAT and CDR2 as FQNNGV. This CDR3 reads CASSLGRFNTGELFF. The CDR3 region has the DNA TGTGCCAGCAGCTTAGGCAGGTTTAACACCGGGGAGCTGTTTTTT.

V gene TRBV11-2 combines with J gene TRBJ2-1; TRBD1 or TRBD2 may be the D gene (5 bases each). Germline assignment: CDR1 SGHAT and CDR2 FQNNGV. The CDR3 contains 14 residues. V was cut by 3 bases and J by 3 bases, with 9 bases left in between. The DNA for the CDR3 is TGTGCCAGCAGCTTCTGGGGGAGCTACAATGAGCAGTTCTTC. This codes for CASSFWGSYNEQFF.

In this sample, this clone turned up a few times. The V gene is TRBV19, the J gene TRBJ2-7; D may match TRBD1 or TRBD2 (6 bases each). Germline loops: CDR1 LNHDA, CDR2 SQIVND (reference sequence). The CDR3 contains 19 residues. V was trimmed by 4 bases and J by 7 bases, leaving 32 bases between them. CDR3 coding DNA: TGTGCCAGTAGTACCTTCATGGAGGGGGAGCGGTATCGACAGAGGGAGCAGTACTTC. Its protein is CASSTFMEGERYRQREQYF. The full variable domain, its missing parts supplied by reference TRBV19 and TRBJ2-7, is DGGITQSPKYLFRKEGQNVTLSCEQNLNHDAMYWYRQDPGQGLRLIYYSQIVNDFQKGDIAEGYSVSREKKESFPLTVTSAQKNPTAFYLCASSTFMEGERYRQREQYFGPGTRLTVT.

This clone was seen more than once but under ten times. This rearrangement joins TRBV11-1 to TRBJ2-1; possibly TRBD2 for D (6 bases). CDR3 length equals 15 residues. The germline V and J ends were trimmed by 5 bases and 3 bases, with 14 bases remaining between them. Per the germline V gene, CDR1 is SGHAT and CDR2 is FQDESV (reference sequence). CDR3 nucleotide sequence: TGTGCCAGCAGCCCTCGAGGGACTTACTACAATGAGCAGTTCTTC. It translates to CASSPRGTYYNEQFF.

The genes are TRBV4-1 and TRBJ1-1; D might be TRBD1 (5 bases). Germline CDR1 reads MGHRA; CDR2 reads YSYEKL. Trimming took off 8 bases at V and 0 bases at J, with 13 bases between the two ends. CDR3 size: 14 residues. CDR3 nucleotides: TGCGCCAGCCGAACCGGGACTGTGAACACTGAAGCTTTCTTT. Encoded protein: CASRTGTVNTEAFF.

The J gene is TRBJ1-1, the V gene TRBV5-1; 10 bases align to TRBD1. Germline V gene lookup returns CDR1 SGHRS and CDR2 YFSETQ. Trimming at V came to 2 bases and at J to 3 bases, leaving 7 bases not matched to a gene. The CDR3 covers 16 residues. CDR3 in DNA: TGCGCCAGCAGCTTTCGGACAGGGGGTCGGGACACTGAAGCTTTCTTT. It is translated as CASSFRTGGRDTEAFF.

The V gene is TRBV10-2, the J gene TRBJ2-1, with 7 bases lining up with TRBD2. The length of the CDR3 is 13 residues. Germline assignment: CDR1 WSHSY and CDR2 SAAADI. V lost 2 bases to trimming and J lost 6 bases; unmatched junction nucleotides: 1. The CDR3 region is CASSEGGGNEQFF. The CDR3 DNA reads TGCGCCAGCAGTGAGGGGGGGGGCAATGAGCAGTTCTTC.

In its sample, this clone was seen once. J is TRBJ1-2 and V is TRBV6-5; possibly TRBD1 for D (5 bases). Trimming pared 6 bases from V and 6 bases from J, leaving 17 bases between. The CDR3 runs to 14 residues. The germline gives CDR1 MNHEY, CDR2 SVGAGI. The DNA of the CDR3 is TGTGCCAGCAGCTATTACTCTGGGGGGAATGGCTACACCTTC. This translates into CASSYYSGGNGYTF.

The chain carries TRBV4-1 and TRBJ2-4; D perhaps matches TRBD2 (6 bases). Trimming shortened V by 4 bases and J by 2 bases, and 21 bases separated the two germline ends. The CDR3 sequence is 18 residues long. The germline V gene encodes CDR1 MGHRA and CDR2 YSYEKL. CDR3 DNA: TGCGCCAGCAGCCCATTTTACGCGGGACCCGTATCCAAAAACATTCAGTACTTC. This gives the protein CASSPFYAGPVSKNIQYF.

This chain links TRBV10-2 with TRBJ2-6, with no clear D. Germline CDR1 reads WSHSY; CDR2 reads SAAADI. V lost 5 bases to trimming and J lost 5 bases, with 25 bases between them. There are 19 residues in the CDR3. CDR3 DNA: TGCGCCAGCAGTTTGGAGTGCACTTCTAACAAAAGTCGGGCCAACGTCCTGACTTTC. Its translation is CASSLECTSNKSRANVLTF.

The gene calls are TRBV7-2 and TRBJ2-3, with D perhaps given as TRBD1 or TRBD2 (5 bases each). The CDR3 contains 16 residues. V lost 5 bases and J 0 bases, leaving 15 bases between the germline ends. Germline values: CDR1 SGHTA, CDR2 FQGNSA. CDR3 nucleotides: TGTGCCAGCAGCCCCGATCGGGGACGTAGCACAGATACGCAGTATTTT. Translating it yields CASSPDRGRSTDTQYF. Combining the CDR3 with reference TRBV7-2 and TRBJ2-3 gives the whole variable domain GAGVSQSPSNKVTEKGKDVELRCDPISGHTALYWYRQSLGQGLEFLIYFQGNSAPDKSGLPSDRFSAERTGGSVSTLTIQRTQQEDSAVYLCASSPDRGRSTDTQYFGPGTRLTVL.

The chain uses TRBV14 and TRBJ2-3; maybe TRBD2 (6 bases). The CDR3 runs 19 residues. The germline CDR1 and CDR2 sequences are SGHDN and FVKESK. The V end was cut by 1 base, the J end by 0 bases, with 20 bases between. CDR3 sequence: CASSQASVGLSFSTDTQYF. The CDR3 DNA reads as TGTGCCAGCAGCCAAGCCAGCGTAGGACTATCGTTTAGCACAGATACGCAGTATTTT.

This clone was counted only a few times. V gene TRBV28 combines with J gene TRBJ1-2, with unresolved D. CDR3 length: 12 residues. V was shortened by 2 bases and J by 8 bases, with 9 bases between the two germline ends. Germline CDR1 MDHEN, CDR2 SYDVKM. The CDR3 reads CASSLRVSGYTF. DNA for the CDR3: TGTGCCAGCAGTTTACGGGTCAGCGGCTACACCTTC.

The CDR3: CASSLLVDTEAFF. The CDR3 coding sequence is TGCGCCAGCAGCTTGTTAGTGGACACTGAAGCTTTCTTT. This chain connects TRBV5-1 to TRBJ1-1, with unresolved D. Germline V gives CDR1 SGHRS, CDR2 YFSETQ. V was shortened by 1 base and J by 3 bases, with 7 bases between the two germline ends. The CDR3 loop spans 13 amino acids.

J is TRBJ1-6 and V is TRBV9, with D maybe TRBD1 (5 bases). This CDR3 has 17 residues. Germline CDR1 is SGDLS and CDR2 is YYNGEE. Trimming removed 0 bases from V and 10 bases from J, with 20 bases in between. DNA for the CDR3: TGTGCCAGCAGCGTAGGCTCCGGGGGGACGGCAGTCTCACCCCTCCACTTT. Amino acids: CASSVGSGGTAVSPLHF.

This clone was seen a few times. The chain carries TRBV9 and TRBJ2-1, with 7 positions matching TRBD2. V dropped 0 bases and J dropped 8; count of bases not matched to a gene: 8. The CDR3 loop spans 15 amino acids. CDR1 is SGDLS, CDR2 YYNGEE, per germline. Here the CDR3 reads CASSVGPGGSDEQFF. Here the CDR3 DNA reads TGTGCCAGCAGCGTAGGGCCGGGAGGTAGCGATGAGCAGTTCTTC.

This clone was counted between two and nine times. The rearrangement links TRBV6-5 to TRBJ2-7; possibly TRBD1 for D (6 bases). The CDR3 sequence is 14 residues long. Trimming removed 6 bases at V and 3 bases at J, with 15 bases between. Germline V gives CDR1 MNHEY, CDR2 SVGAGI. CDR3 protein: CASRLGQLFYEQYF. CDR3 coding DNA: TGTGCCAGCAGACTAGGACAGCTGTTCTACGAGCAGTACTTC.